This T cell receptor (beta chain) is from a study of CD8 T cells in ankylosing spondylitis. Study-wide results and limits: CD8+ by phenotype, disease-linked clones were relatively rare in peripheral blood. Seemingly characteristic of ankylosing spondylitis blood was a TCR beta motif consisting of eight highly homologous variants.

Scientists made TCR beta libraries using quantitative 5'-RACE with molecular barcodes. TCRdb re-derived calls from the 5' RACE reads in MiXCR, one entry per CDR3 protein. This sample yields some 700,000 distinct CDR3 sequences, of which 15% to 20% are seen a single time; roughly a fifth belongs to the top ten. Trimming cost V 5 bases and J 2 bases; bases outside gene matches: 5. The germline gives CDR1 SGHAT, CDR2 FQNNGV. This CDR3 has 16 residues. This clonotype occurred a few times. Its antigen is undetermined. The chain combines TRBV11-2 with TRBJ2-3; 12 bases fit TRBD2. The sample was blood, either unsorted or a sorted T cell fraction (not recorded which). This clonotype originated in a male donor with ankylosing spondylitis. As DNA, the CDR3 is TGTGCCAGCAGCGCTAGCGGGGGGGTTACCACAGATACGCAGTATTTT. Amino acid sequence: CASSASGGVTTDTQYF.